The rows below give T cell receptor beta chains drawn from one sample of a study of blood T cell repertoires in COVID-19. Assay used: immunoSEQ multiplex PCR; TCRdb lists only in-frame clones, some missing. The sample carries about 150,000 clones, 90% recorded once. Sequenced input: peripheral blood. Source of these receptors: a man aged 50 or older with acute or convalescent COVID-19. Each CDR3 is given with its conserved first and last residue. The order of the fields is V gene, CDR3 length, CDR3 protein.

>TRBV7-9|17
CASSFRDRGYGANVLTF
>TRBV4-1|15
CASRTSLGGIQPQHF
>TRBV9|15
CASSASSGSNQPQHF
>TRBV4-1|13
CASSQVGLTEAFF
>TRBV3-1/TRBV3-2|14
CASKTGAGNEKLFF
>TRBV7-9|14
CASSFRGRDYGYTF
>TRBV11-2|14
CASSLVSGNTEAFF
>TRBV6-5|15
CASSYGTADNSPLHF
>TRBV28|14
CASTLGGRWYGYTF
>TRBV2|14
CASTGRGWDEKLFF
>TRBV4-3|13
CASSQGSGETQYF
>TRBV29-1|13
CSVRGTLQETQYF
>TRBV6-5|14
CASRGTGDWETQYF
>TRBV4-2|22
CASSQPQPGLAGVFSSYNEQFF
>TRBV20-1|15
CSASRSRTPNSPLHF
>TRBV5-1|14
CASSPLTGNTEAFF
>TRBV19|15
CASRTTTGTSDTQYF
>TRBV5-1|15
CASSLTINSYNEQFF
>TRBV7-9|17
CASSPRGKDSNTGELFF
>TRBV7-2|16
CASSLEGTGGLEGYTF
>TRBV19|14
CASAPTSDTDTQYF
>TRBV6-1|12
CASSDPRDGYTF
>TRBV4-3|13
CASSQSPGTEAFF